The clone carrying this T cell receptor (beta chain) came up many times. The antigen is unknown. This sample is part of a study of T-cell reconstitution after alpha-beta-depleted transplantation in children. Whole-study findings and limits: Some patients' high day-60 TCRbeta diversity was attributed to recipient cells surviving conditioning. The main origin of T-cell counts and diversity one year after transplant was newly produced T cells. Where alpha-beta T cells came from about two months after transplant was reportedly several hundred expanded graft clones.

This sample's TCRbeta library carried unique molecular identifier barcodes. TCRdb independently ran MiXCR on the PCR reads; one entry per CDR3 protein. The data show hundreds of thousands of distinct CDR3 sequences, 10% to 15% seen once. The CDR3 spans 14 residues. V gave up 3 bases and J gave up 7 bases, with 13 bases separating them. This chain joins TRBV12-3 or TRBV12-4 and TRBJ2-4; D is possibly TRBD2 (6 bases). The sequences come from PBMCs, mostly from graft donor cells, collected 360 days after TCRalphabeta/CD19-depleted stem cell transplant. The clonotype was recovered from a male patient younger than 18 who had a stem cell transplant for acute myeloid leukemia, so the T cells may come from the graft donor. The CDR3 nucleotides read TGTGCCAGCAGTTTTCTCGGGAGAAGGAACATTCAGTACTTC. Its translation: CASSFLGRRNIQYF.